Shown below are 16 T cell receptor beta chains from a single sample sequenced in a study of cytomegalovirus exposure and HLA in healthy donors. Use of 60 Vbeta and 13 Jbeta primers characterized the PCR. TCRdb's copy holds only in-frame clones and misses some; the assay was immunoSEQ multiplex PCR. The sample data list 200,000 to 250,000 clones. The sequenced sample was PBMCs. The source is a girl aged 2 to 10 in good health and CMV-seropositive.

The rearrangement uses TRBV4-2 and TRBJ1-4, with unresolved D. Germline values: CDR1 LGHNA, CDR2 YNFKEQ. The CDR3 is 15 residues long. Trimming pared 4 bases from V and 0 bases from J, leaving 9 bases between. CDR3 sequence: CASSLVAATNEKLFF. The CDR3 bases are TGTGCCAGCAGCCTAGTAGCTGCAACTAATGAAAAACTGTTTTTT.

The chain combines TRBV28 with TRBJ1-1; D possibly corresponds to TRBD1 (6 bases). Germline V gene lookup returns CDR1 MDHEN and CDR2 SYDVKM. The CDR3 covers 14 residues. V lost 8 bases, J lost 4 bases, and 17 bases lay in between. In DNA, the CDR3 is TGTGCCAGCTCTTCATTGGACAGTTCCACTGAAGCTTTCTTT. It translates to CASSSLDSSTEAFF.

This rearrangement joins TRBV6-5 to TRBJ1-6; TRBD1 might be the D (5 bases). The CDR3 length is 16 residues. V lost 1 base, J lost 4 bases, and 11 bases lay in between. CDR1 and CDR2 (germline): MNHEY, SVGAGI. As DNA, the CDR3 is TGTGCCAGCAGTTACTTACCCGGACAATATAATTCACCCCTCCACTTT. It is translated as CASSYLPGQYNSPLHF.

V is TRBV7-9 and J is TRBJ1-1, with 7 bases identical to TRBD1. The germline gives CDR1 SEHNR, CDR2 FQNEAQ (reference sequence). Trimming took 7 bases from V and 6 from J; bases not matched to a gene: 11. This CDR3 spans 14 amino acids. CDR3 amino acids: CASTETGEGAEAFF. In nucleotides, the CDR3 is TGTGCCAGCACGGAAACAGGGGAAGGCGCTGAAGCTTTCTTT.

The chain carries TRBV6-1 and TRBJ1-1; perhaps TRBD1 as D (5 bases). V lost 7 bases, J lost 5 bases, and 17 bases lay in between. CDR1 and CDR2 from the germline V gene are MNHNS and SASEGT. The CDR3 has 14 amino acids. In DNA, the CDR3 is TGTGCCAGCATGGAGGGACCTATGAGGACTGAAGCTTTCTTT. Amino acid sequence: CASMEGPMRTEAFF.

The chain employs TRBV28 and TRBJ1-2; TRBD1 matches at 10 bases. The CDR3 has 14 amino acids. Unmatched junction bases numbered 5, after V lost 6 bases and J lost 4 bases. Germline values: CDR1 MDHEN, CDR2 SYDVKM. The CDR3 loop reads CASSRTGGLYGYTF. As DNA, the CDR3 is TGTGCCAGCAGCAGGACAGGGGGTCTCTATGGCTACACCTTC.

V and J are TRBV29-1 and TRBJ2-7; TRBD2 aligns across 12 bases. Germline trimming cut 6 bases from V and 7 bases from J; bases unmatched to any gene: 4. CDR1 and CDR2 (germline): SQVTM, ANQGSEA. CDR3 length equals 12 residues. In DNA form, the CDR3 reads TGCAGCGTCCGACTAGCGGGAGATGAGCAGTACTTC. It yields the protein CSVRLAGDEQYF.

The chain recombines TRBV23-1 with TRBJ2-5, with 12 positions matching TRBD2. TRBV23-1 is sorted into the ORF group, with uncertain function. This CDR3 comprises 14 residues. Unmatched junction bases numbered 2, after V lost 8 bases and J lost 1 base. The CDR3 DNA follows: TGCGCCAGCCAGGGACTAGCGGGCCAAGAGACCCAGTACTTC. The encoded protein is CASQGLAGQETQYF.

The rearrangement joins TRBV5-6 to TRBJ1-1; D unresolved. This CDR3 region has 15 residues. Trimming removed 4 bases from V and 4 bases from J, with 17 bases in between. Germline V gene data show CDR1 as SGHDT and CDR2 as YYEEEE. DNA of the CDR3: TGTGCCAGCAGCCCAACACACCCGGGTCTCACTGAAGCTTTCTTT. This encodes CASSPTHPGLTEAFF.

The gene calls are TRBV5-6 and TRBJ1-4; possible D gene TRBD1, 6 bases. The germline V gene encodes CDR1 SGHDT and CDR2 YYEEEE. Between the trimmed V and J ends, which lost 4 bases and 3 bases, there was a span of 7 bases. The CDR3 consists of 13 residues. CDR3 sequence reads: CASSGQPNEKLFF. The CDR3 DNA follows: TGTGCCAGCAGCGGACAGCCTAATGAAAAACTGTTTTTT. The full variable domain, with the rest looked up from reference TRBV5-6 and TRBJ1-4, is DAGVTQSPTHLIKTRGQQVTLRCSPKSGHDTVSWYQQALGQGPQFIFQYYEEEERQRGNFPDRFSGHQFPNYSSELNVNALLLGDSALYLCASSGQPNEKLFFGSGTQLSVL.

The V and J genes are TRBV7-9 and TRBJ2-5; no firm D call. The DNA end is a closer match to TRBJ2-7, so the J assignment may be wrong. The CDR3 runs 13 residues. Germline V CDR1 and CDR2: SEHNR, FQNEAQ (reference sequence). The CDR3: CASSFVNSYEQYF. CDR3 DNA: TGTGCCAGCAGCTTCGTAAACTCCTACGAGCAGTACTTC.

The V call is TRBV27, the J call TRBJ1-5; 8 bases agree with TRBD1. The CDR3 loop spans 15 amino acids. V lost 6 bases to trimming and J lost 5 bases; unmatched junction nucleotides: 9. CDR1 is MNHEY and CDR2 is SMNVEV in the germline V gene (reference sequence). The CDR3 DNA reads TGTGCCAGCAGCCCCCAGGGGGCGCGTCATCAGCCCCAGCATTTT. Amino acids: CASSPQGARHQPQHF.

The chain employs TRBV7-6 and TRBJ2-2; D may be TRBD1 (5 bases). Germline lookup yields CDR1 SGHVS and CDR2 FNYEAQ. Trimming left V 5 bases short and J 1 base short, with 14 bases between. The CDR3 length is 16 residues. CDR3 coding DNA: TGTGCCAGCAGCCACCCGGACATCAGGAACACCGGGGAGCTGTTTTTT. Translated: CASSHPDIRNTGELFF.

The chain is built from TRBV9 and TRBJ2-5; 8 positions agree with TRBD2. The trim removed 0 bases at V and 5 bases at J, leaving 9 bases unmatched. Germline V gene sequence: CDR1 SGDLS, CDR2 YYNGEE. This CDR3 is built from 16 residues. DNA of the CDR3: TGTGCCAGCAGCGTAGATCCGGGACTAGGGTGGGAGACCCAGTACTTC. As protein: CASSVDPGLGWETQYF.

The chain employs TRBV19 and TRBJ2-5; TRBD2 matches 7 bases. The tail of the sequence fits TRBJ2-7 better, so the J call may be wrong. This CDR3 comprises 15 residues. Germline V gives CDR1 LNHDA, CDR2 SQIVND (reference sequence). In nucleotides, the CDR3 is TGTGCCAGTAGTATTAGCCTAGCGGATTACTACGAGCAGTACTTC. Translated, it gives CASSISLADYYEQYF.

The genes are TRBV10-3 and TRBJ2-3, with 9 bases fitting TRBD2. The J segment lost 3 bases and the V segment lost 5 bases, leaving 3 bases of the junction unmatched. Germline CDR1 is ENHRY and CDR2 is SYGVKD. This CDR3 has 14 residues. The CDR3 DNA reads TGTGCCATCAGTCCGGGACTAGCAACAGATACGCAGTATTTT. It encodes CAISPGLATDTQYF.